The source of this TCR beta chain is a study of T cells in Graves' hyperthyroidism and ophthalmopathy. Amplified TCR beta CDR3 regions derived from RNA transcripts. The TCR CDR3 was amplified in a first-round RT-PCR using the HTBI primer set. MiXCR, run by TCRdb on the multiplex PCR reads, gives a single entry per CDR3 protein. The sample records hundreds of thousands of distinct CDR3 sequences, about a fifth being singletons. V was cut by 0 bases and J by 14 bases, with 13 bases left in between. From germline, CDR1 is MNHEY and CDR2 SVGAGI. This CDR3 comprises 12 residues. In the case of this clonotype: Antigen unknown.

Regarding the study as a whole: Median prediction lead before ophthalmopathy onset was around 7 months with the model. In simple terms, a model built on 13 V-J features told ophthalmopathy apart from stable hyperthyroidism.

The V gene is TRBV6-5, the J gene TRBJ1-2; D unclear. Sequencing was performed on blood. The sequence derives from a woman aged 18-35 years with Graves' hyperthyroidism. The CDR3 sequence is CASSYSSGRLTF. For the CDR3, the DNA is TGTGCCAGCAGTTACTCGTCTGGCCGGCTGACCTTC.